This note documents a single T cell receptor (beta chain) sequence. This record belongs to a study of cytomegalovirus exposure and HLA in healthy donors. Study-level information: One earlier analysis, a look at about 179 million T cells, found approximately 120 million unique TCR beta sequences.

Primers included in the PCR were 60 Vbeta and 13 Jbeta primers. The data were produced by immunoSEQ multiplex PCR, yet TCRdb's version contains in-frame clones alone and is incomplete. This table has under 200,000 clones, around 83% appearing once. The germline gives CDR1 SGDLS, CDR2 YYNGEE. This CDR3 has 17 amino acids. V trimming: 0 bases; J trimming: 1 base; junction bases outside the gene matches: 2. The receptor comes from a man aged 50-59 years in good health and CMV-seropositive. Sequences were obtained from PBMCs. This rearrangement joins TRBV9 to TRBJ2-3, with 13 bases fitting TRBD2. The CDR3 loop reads CASSVATSGGGTDTQYF. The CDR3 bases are TGTGCCAGCAGCGTAGCTACTAGCGGGGGGGGCACAGATACGCAGTATTTT.